A selection of T cell receptor beta chains follows, all from one sample in a study of blood T cell repertoires in COVID-19. Assay: immunoSEQ multiplex PCR; the TCRdb copy retains only in-frame clones and omits some. The sample comprises under 150,000 clones, roughly 71% of which are singletons, and 20% to 25% rests with the top ten. The sample was peripheral blood. The receptors derive from a man older than 75 with acute or convalescent COVID-19. The CDR3 runs from the conserved cysteine through the conserved F or W. A D gene is named only where the DNA matches it firmly. Only some rows state a clone size, as once, few, many or a class for expanded clones.

d_gene | abundance | j_gene | v_gene | CDR3nt | CDR3aa
TRBD1 | NA | TRBJ2-7 | TRBV9 | TGTGCCAGCAGCGGCCGGGACAGGGTGCACGAGCAGTACTTC | CASSGRDRVHEQYF
TRBD1 | NA | TRBJ2-7 | TRBV15 | TGTGCCACCAGCAGAGCTGGACAGGGAAAGATGGACGAGCAGTACTTC | CATSRAGQGKMDEQYF
NA | NA | TRBJ1-2 | TRBV27 | TGTGCCAGCAGTTTATCACGGGGAGGAGGGTATGGCTACACCTTC | CASSLSRGGGYGYTF
NA | few | TRBJ1-6 | TRBV19 | TGTGCCAGTAGCCGGGACACCTATAATTCACCCCTCCACTTT | CASSRDTYNSPLHF
NA | NA | TRBJ1-1 | TRBV6-2/TRBV6-3 | TGTGCCAGCAGTTACTCGTTCTGGAACACTGAAGCTTTCTTT | CASSYSFWNTEAFF
TRBD1 | medium-sized | TRBJ2-7 | TRBV30 | TGTGCCTGGAGCATCCGGGACAGCTACGAGCAGTACTTC | CAWSIRDSYEQYF
TRBD1 | NA | TRBJ2-7 | TRBV6-5 | TGTGCCAGCAGTTTTGGGACAGGGGGGCGGGAGCAGTACTTC | CASSFGTGGREQYF
NA | NA | TRBJ1-2 | TRBV9 | TGTGCCAGCAGCGTATCCCCCGCAGATTCTAACTATGGCTACACCTTC | CASSVSPADSNYGYTF
TRBD2 | once | TRBJ2-5 | TRBV3-1/TRBV3-2 | TGTGCCAGCAGCCACTTACCCGGGACTAGCGGTAAAGAGACCCAGTACTTC | CASSHLPGTSGKETQYF
NA | NA | TRBJ2-4 | TRBV5-1 | TGCGCCAGCAGCTTGGGGGGCGAACAAAACATTCAGTACTTC | CASSLGGEQNIQYF